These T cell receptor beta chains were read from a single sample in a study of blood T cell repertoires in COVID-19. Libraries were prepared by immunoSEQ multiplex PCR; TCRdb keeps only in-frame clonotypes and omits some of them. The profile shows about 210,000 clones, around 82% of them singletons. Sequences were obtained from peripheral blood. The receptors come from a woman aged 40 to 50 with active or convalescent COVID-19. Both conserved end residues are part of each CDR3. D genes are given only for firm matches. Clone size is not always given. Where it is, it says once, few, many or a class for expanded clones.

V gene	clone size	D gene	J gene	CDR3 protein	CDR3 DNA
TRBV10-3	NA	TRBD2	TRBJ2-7	CAISGSGSLEQYF	TGTGCCATCAGTGGTAGCGGGAGCCTCGAGCAGTACTTC
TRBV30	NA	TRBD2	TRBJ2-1	CAWSISGGGNEQFF	TGTGCCTGGAGCATTAGCGGGGGGGGCAATGAGCAGTTCTTC
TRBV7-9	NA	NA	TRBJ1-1	CASSPDTAEAFF	TGTGCCAGCAGCCCGGACACGGCTGAAGCTTTCTTT
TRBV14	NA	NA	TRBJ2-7	CASSLYQGGVTYEQYF	TGTGCCAGCAGCCTTTACCAGGGGGGAGTTACCTACGAGCAGTACTTC
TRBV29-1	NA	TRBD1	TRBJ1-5	CSVKGQGAQPQHF	TGCAGCGTCAAAGGACAGGGGGCGCAGCCCCAGCATTTT
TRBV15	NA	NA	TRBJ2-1	CATSRDGQGGYRQFF	TGTGCCACCAGCAGAGATGGGCAGGGGGGTTACCGGCAGTTCTTC
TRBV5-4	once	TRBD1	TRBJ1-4	CASRDRGKGEKLFF	TGTGCCAGCAGGGACAGGGGTAAGGGTGAAAAACTGTTTTTT
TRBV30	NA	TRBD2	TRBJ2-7	CAWSSLAGAYEQYF	TGTGCCTGGAGTAGCCTAGCGGGAGCCTACGAGCAGTACTTC
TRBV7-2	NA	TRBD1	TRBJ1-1	CASIRDRDEVEAFF	TGTGCCAGCATTAGGGACAGGGATGAGGTTGAAGCTTTCTTT
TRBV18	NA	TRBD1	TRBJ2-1	CASSHGQDGYNEQFF	TGTGCCAGCTCACACGGACAGGACGGCTACAATGAGCAGTTCTTC
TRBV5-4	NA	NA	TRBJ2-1	CASSGTPGTYNSYNEQFF	TGTGCCAGCAGCGGAACACCGGGAACCTATAACTCCTACAATGAGCAGTTCTTC
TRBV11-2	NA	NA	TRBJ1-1	CASSLSGIEAFF	TGTGCCAGCAGCTTATCAGGGATTGAAGCTTTCTTT
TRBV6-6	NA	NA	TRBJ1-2	CASSHPGEAHYGYTF	TGTGCCAGCAGCCACCCCGGCGAGGCTCACTATGGCTACACCTTC
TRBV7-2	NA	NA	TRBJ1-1	CASILTYRANTEAFF	TGTGCCAGCATCTTGACCTACAGGGCTAACACTGAAGCTTTCTTT
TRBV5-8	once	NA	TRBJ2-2	CASSLSSANTGELFF	TGTGCCAGCAGCTTGAGCAGCGCGAACACCGGGGAGCTGTTTTTT
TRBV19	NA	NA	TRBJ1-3	CASSPLTGTSGNTIYF	TGTGCCAGTAGTCCTCTAACAGGGACCTCTGGAAACACCATATATTTT
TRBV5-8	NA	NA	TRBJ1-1	CASSPGRVNTEAFF	TGTGCCAGCAGCCCGGGGAGAGTGAACACTGAAGCTTTCTTT
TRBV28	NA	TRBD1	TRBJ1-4	CASSWGPGDRVEKLFF	TGTGCCAGCAGTTGGGGGCCAGGGGACAGGGTGGAAAAACTGTTTTTT
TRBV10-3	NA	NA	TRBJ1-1	CAIPGQNTEAFF	TGTGCCATCCCAGGTCAGAACACTGAAGCTTTCTTT
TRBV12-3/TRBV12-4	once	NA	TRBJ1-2	CASMALGASGYTF	TGTGCCAGTATGGCCTTGGGGGCTAGTGGCTACACCTTC
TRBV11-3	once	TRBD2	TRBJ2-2	CASSSWTSGSTGELFF	TGTGCCAGCAGCTCCTGGACTAGCGGGAGCACCGGGGAGCTGTTTTTT
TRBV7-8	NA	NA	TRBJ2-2	CASSPIRGRSTGELFF	TGTGCCAGCAGCCCCATTCGTGGGAGGAGCACCGGGGAGCTGTTTTTT
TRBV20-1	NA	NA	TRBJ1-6	CSARSGLSLHF	TGCAGTGCTAGGTCAGGGCTTAGTCTCCACTTT
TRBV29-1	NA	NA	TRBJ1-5	CSVRRTENQPQHF	TGCAGCGTTCGGCGGACAGAAAATCAGCCCCAGCATTTT
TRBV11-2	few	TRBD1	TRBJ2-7	CASSSGQGTYEQYF	TGTGCCAGCAGCTCCGGACAGGGAACCTACGAGCAGTACTTC
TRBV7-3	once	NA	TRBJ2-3	CASSSGRATDTQYF	TGTGCCAGCAGCTCGGGCAGGGCCACAGATACGCAGTATTTT
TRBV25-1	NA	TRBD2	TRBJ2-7	CASRGGAGYYEQYF	TGTGCCTCCCGGGGGGGGGCGGGGTACTACGAGCAGTACTTC
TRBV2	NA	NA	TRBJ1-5	CASRAGNQPQHF	TGTGCCAGCAGGGCGGGGAATCAGCCCCAGCATTTT
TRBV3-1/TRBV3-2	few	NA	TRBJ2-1	CASSQDQDRGSIF	TGTGCCAGCAGCCAAGATCAAGATCGGGGGTCGATCTTC
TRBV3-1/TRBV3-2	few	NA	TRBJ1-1	CASSQAMVPEAFF	TGTGCCAGCAGCCAAGCTATGGTTCCGGAAGCTTTCTTT
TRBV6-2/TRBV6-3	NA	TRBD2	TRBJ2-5	CASSYLLAGGSETQYF	TGTGCCAGCAGTTACTTGCTAGCGGGAGGGAGCGAGACCCAGTACTTC
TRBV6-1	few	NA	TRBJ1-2	CASSDRQNLGYTF	TGTGCCAGCAGTGACCGACAGAACCTGGGCTACACCTTC
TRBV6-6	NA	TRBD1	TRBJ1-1	CASSYSPDRHAFF	TGTGCCAGCAGTTACTCCCCGGACAGGCACGCTTTCTTT
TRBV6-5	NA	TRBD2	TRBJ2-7	CASTLAGGPNEQYF	TGTGCCAGCACCTTAGCGGGAGGGCCCAACGAGCAGTACTTC
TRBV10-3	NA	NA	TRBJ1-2	CAISDVGLGYTF	TGTGCCATCAGTGATGTGGGGCTTGGCTACACCTTC
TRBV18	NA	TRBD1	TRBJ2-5	CASSPGQGETQYF	TGTGCCAGCTCACCGGGACAGGGGGAGACCCAGTACTTC
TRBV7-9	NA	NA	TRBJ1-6	CASSLSGSSPLHF	TGTGCCAGCAGCCTAAGCGGAAGTTCACCCCTCCACTTT
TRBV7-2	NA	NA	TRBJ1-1	CASSPNPAGDGEAFF	TGTGCCAGCAGCCCCAACCCCGCGGGGGACGGTGAAGCTTTCTTT
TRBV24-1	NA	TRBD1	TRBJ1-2	CATSDFGTGQAGYTF	TGTGCCACCAGTGATTTCGGGACAGGACAAGCTGGCTACACCTTC
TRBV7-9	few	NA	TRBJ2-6	CARSQRNLNSGANVLTF	TGTGCCAGATCACAGCGGAACTTAAACTCTGGGGCCAACGTCCTGACTTTC
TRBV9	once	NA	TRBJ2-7	CASSVQPTSSYEQYF	TGTGCCAGCAGCGTCCAGCCGACTAGCTCCTACGAGCAGTACTTC
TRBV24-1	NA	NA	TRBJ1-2	CATESVPYGYTF	TGTGCCACCGAATCAGTCCCCTATGGCTACACCTTC
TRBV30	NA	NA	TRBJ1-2	CAWSGNTIPLF	TGTGCCTGGAGTGGTAACACGATCCCCCTTTTC
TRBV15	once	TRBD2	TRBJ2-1	CATSTPTSGVYNEQFF	TGTGCCACCAGCACCCCGACTAGCGGGGTATACAATGAGCAGTTCTTC
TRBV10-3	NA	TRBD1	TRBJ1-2	CAISEATGIGYTF	TGTGCCATCAGTGAGGCGACAGGGATTGGCTACACCTTC
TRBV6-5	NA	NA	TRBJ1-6	CATSWTPGYNSPLHF	TGTGCCACCAGCTGGACCCCAGGGTATAATTCACCCCTCCACTTT
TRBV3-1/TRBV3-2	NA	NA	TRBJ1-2	CASTQGRRGDNGYTF	TGTGCCAGCACCCAAGGCCGGCGGGGGGATAATGGCTACACCTTC
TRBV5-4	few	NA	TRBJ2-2	CASSSGLLNTGELFF	TGTGCCAGCAGCTCGGGACTCCTTAACACCGGGGAGCTGTTTTTT
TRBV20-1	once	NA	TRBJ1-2	CSARVYGYTF	TGCAGTGCTAGAGTATATGGCTACACCTTC
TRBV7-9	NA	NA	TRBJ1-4	CASSLALGVNEKLFF	TGTGCCAGCAGCTTAGCGCTAGGGGTTAATGAAAAACTGTTTTTT
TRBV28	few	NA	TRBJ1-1	CASYLRVNTEAFF	TGTGCCAGCTACTTGAGGGTGAACACTGAAGCTTTCTTT
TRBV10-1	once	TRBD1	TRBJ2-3	CASSESDRGVTDTQYF	TGCGCCAGCAGTGAGTCCGACAGGGGGGTCACAGATACGCAGTATTTT
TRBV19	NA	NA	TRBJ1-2	CASSKDYGGAYGYTF	TGTGCCAGTAGCAAGGATTATGGGGGGGCCTATGGCTACACCTTC